This TCR beta chain appears in the sequencing data of a study of T cell responses to AZD1222 COVID-19 vaccine. Regarding the study as a whole: Spike-specific TCR breadth and depth went up after people got two AZD1222 doses. Females made up more of the donors, who were largely white British, and clonal diversity may have come out too low. Seropositive AZD1222 recipients at baseline numbered only five or six. Every sample of the repertoires postdated the peak T cell response.

This CDR3 has 16 amino acids. Trimming shortened V by 0 bases and J by 5 bases, and 17 bases separated the two germline ends. From germline, CDR1 is LGHNA and CDR2 YSLEER. A note on this clone: What it recognizes is unknown.

Some clones are missing from TCRdb's copy, which holds only in-frame ones; the method was immunoSEQ multiplex PCR. This sample has about 160,000 clones, with about 89% found just once. The source of this sequence is an adult in good health. This chain links TRBV4-3 with TRBJ2-7; D uncertain. This material consisted of peripheral blood, taken on day 0 of AZD1222 vaccination. As DNA, the CDR3 is TGCGCCAGCAGCCAAGATAGAAAGGGTTTAGTCCACGAGCAGTACTTC. Its translation: CASSQDRKGLVHEQYF.